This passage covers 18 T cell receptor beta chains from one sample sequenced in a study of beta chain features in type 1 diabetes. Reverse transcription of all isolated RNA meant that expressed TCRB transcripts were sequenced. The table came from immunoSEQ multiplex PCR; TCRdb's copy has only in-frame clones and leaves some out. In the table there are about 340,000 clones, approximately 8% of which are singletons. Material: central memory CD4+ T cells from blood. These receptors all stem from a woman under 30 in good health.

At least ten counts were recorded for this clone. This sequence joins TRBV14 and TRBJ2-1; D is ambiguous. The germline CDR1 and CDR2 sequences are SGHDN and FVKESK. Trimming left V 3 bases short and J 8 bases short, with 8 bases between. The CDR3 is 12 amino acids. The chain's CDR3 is CASSHLWDEQFF. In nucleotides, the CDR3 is TGTGCCAGCAGCCATTTGTGGGATGAGCAGTTCTTC.

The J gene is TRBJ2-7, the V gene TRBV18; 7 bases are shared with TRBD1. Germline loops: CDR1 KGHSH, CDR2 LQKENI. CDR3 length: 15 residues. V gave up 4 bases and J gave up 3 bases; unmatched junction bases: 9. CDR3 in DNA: TGTGCCAGCTCACAGAAGACAGGGCTAAGCTACGAGCAGTACTTC. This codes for CASSQKTGLSYEQYF.

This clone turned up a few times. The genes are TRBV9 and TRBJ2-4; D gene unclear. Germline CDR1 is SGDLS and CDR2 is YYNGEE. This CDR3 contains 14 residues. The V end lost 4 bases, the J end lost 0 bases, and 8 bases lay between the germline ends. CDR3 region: CASSSGVAKNIQYF. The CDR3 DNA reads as TGTGCCAGCAGCAGTGGAGTAGCCAAAAACATTCAGTACTTC.

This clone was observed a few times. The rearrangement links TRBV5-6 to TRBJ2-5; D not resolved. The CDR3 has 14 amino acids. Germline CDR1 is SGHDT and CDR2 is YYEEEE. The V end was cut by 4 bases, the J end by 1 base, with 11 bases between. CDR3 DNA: TGTGCCAGCAGCCCTACGATGGCCCAAGAGACCCAGTACTTC. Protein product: CASSPTMAQETQYF.

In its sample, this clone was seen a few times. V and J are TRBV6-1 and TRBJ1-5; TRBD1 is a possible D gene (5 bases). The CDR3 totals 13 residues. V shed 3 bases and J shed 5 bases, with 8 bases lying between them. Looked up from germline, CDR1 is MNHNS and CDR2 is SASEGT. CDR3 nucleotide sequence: TGTGCCAGCAGTGATCAGGGTGATCAGCCCCAGCATTTT. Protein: CASSDQGDQPQHF.

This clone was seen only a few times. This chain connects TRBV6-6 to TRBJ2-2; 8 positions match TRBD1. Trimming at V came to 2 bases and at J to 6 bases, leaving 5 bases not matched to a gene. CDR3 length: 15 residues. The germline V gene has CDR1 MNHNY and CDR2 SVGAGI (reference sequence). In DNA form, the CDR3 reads TGTGCCAGCAGTTACCCCAGGGGGCAATCCGGGGAGCTGTTTTTT. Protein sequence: CASSYPRGQSGELFF.

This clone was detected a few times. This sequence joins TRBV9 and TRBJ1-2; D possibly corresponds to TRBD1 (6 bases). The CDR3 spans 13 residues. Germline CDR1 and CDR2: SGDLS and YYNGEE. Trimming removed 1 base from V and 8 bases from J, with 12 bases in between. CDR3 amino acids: CASSVQFQGGYTF. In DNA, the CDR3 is TGTGCCAGCAGCGTACAGTTTCAGGGGGGCTACACCTTC.

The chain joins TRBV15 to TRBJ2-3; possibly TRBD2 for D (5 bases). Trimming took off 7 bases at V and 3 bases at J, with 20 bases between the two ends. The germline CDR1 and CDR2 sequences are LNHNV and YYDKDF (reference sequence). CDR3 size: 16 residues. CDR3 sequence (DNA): TGTGCCACCAACGGAATAAGGGAACTAGGGACAGATACGCAGTATTTT. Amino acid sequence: CATNGIRELGTDTQYF.

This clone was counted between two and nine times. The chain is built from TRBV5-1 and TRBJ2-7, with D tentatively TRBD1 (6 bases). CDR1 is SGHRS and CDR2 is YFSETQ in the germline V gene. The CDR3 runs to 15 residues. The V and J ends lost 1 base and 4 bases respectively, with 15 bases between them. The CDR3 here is CASSLLQGQGYEQYF. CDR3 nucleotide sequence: TGCGCCAGCAGCTTGCTACAGGGTCAGGGGTACGAGCAGTACTTC.

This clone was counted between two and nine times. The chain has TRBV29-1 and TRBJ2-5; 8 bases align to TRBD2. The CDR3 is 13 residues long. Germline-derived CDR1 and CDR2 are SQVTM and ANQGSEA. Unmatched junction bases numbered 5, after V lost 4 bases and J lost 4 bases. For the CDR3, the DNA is TGCAGCGTTGGAGGGGCGGGAGGAGAGACCCAGTACTTC. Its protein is CSVGGAGGETQYF.

The CDR3 DNA reads TGTGCCAGCAGCTTAGAGCCGGGACAGGGATTCCCCATTGGTGGCTACACCTTC. Protein product: CASSLEPGQGFPIGGYTF. V is TRBV7-8 and J is TRBJ1-2; 9 nucleotides agree with TRBD1. Germline V gene data show CDR1 as SGHVS and CDR2 as FQNEAQ. CDR3 length: 18 residues. With V trimmed by 1 base and J by 7 bases, 16 bases remained unmatched.

The CDR3 is CASSPRHRGAGGPYEQYF. CDR3 nucleotides: TGTGCCAGCAGCCCAAGACATAGAGGAGCGGGAGGCCCCTACGAGCAGTACTTC. V gene TRBV7-2 combines with J gene TRBJ2-7; 9 bases agree with TRBD2. CDR1 SGHTA and CDR2 FQGNSA come from the germline V gene. CDR3 length: 18 amino acids. J gave up 2 bases and V 5 bases, and 16 bases lay outside the gene matches.

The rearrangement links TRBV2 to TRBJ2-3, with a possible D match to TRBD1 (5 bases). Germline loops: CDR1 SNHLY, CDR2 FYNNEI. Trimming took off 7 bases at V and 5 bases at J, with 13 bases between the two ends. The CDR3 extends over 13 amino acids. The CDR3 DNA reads TGTGCCAGCAACGAAGGACACCAAGATACGCAGTATTTT. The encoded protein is CASNEGHQDTQYF.

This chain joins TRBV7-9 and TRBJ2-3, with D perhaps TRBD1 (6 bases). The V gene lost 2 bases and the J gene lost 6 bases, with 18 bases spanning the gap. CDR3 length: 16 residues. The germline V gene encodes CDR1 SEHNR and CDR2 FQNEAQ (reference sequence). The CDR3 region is CASSLFGTNIEDTQYF. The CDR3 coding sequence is TGTGCCAGCAGCTTATTCGGGACAAACATCGAGGATACGCAGTATTTT.

DNA for the CDR3: TGTGCCAGCAGCTTGACTAGCGCCTACGAGCAGTACTTC. This translates into CASSLTSAYEQYF. This chain joins TRBV11-1 and TRBJ2-7; TRBD2 matches 8 bases. Germline trimming cut 3 bases from V and 2 bases from J; bases unmatched to any gene: 0. From germline, CDR1 is SGHAT and CDR2 FQDESV (reference sequence). CDR3 length equals 13 residues.

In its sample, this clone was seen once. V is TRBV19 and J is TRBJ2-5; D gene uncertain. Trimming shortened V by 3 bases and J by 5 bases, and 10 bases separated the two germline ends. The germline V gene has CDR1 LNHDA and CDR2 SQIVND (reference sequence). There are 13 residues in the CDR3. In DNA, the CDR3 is TGTGCCAGTAGTATTCGGAGAGTTGAGACCCAGTACTTC. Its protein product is CASSIRRVETQYF.

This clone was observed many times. Here the CDR3 reads CASIAGGSGYTF. CDR3 nucleotides: TGTGCCAGCATCGCAGGGGGCTCTGGCTACACCTTC. V and J are TRBV6-6 and TRBJ1-2; 8 bases agree with TRBD1. The germline CDR1 and CDR2 sequences are MNHNY and SVGAGI (reference sequence). CDR3 length equals 12 residues. The trim removed 7 bases at V and 7 bases at J, leaving 5 bases unmatched.

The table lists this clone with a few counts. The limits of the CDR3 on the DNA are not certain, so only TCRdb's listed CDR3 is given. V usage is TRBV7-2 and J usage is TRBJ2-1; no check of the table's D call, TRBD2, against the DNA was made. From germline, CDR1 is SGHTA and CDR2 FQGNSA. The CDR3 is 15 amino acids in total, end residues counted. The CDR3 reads CASSSSTSGRNEQFF.